The 17 T cell receptor beta chains below were found in one sample sequenced in a study of cytomegalovirus exposure and HLA in healthy donors. 60 Vbeta and 13 Jbeta primers were used in PCR. Produced via immunoSEQ multiplex PCR; TCRdb's table is partial and in-frame only. In the table there are around 94,000 clones, about three quarters of which are singletons. Input material: PBMCs. The receptors were sampled from a male donor in good health and CMV-seropositive.

This clone was counted once. A junction end diverges from the germline sequence, so it may reflect a read error. The V gene is TRBV6-1, the J gene TRBJ2-7; tentative D call: TRBD1 (6 bases). The CDR3 has 13 residues. Germline-derived CDR1 and CDR2 are MNHNS and SASEGT. The CDR3 sequence: CASREVGQYEQYF. The DNA for the CDR3 is TGTGCCAGCAGGGAAGTTGGACAGTACGAGCAGTACTTC.

The genes are TRBV27 and TRBJ2-1; TRBD2 might be the D (5 bases). The CDR3 is made up of 13 amino acids. Germline CDR1 reads MNHEY; CDR2 reads SMNVEV (reference sequence). The V gene lost 2 bases and the J gene lost 14 bases, with 16 bases spanning the gap. CDR3 amino acids: CASSLNGRGAEFF. CDR3 nucleotide sequence: TGTGCCAGCAGTTTAAACGGTCGGGGTGCGGAGTTCTTC.

In DNA, the CDR3 is TGTGCCAGCAGCCAGCCGTTTGGGCCCACCTACAATGAGCAGTTCTTC. Its translation is CASSQPFGPTYNEQFF. The V and J genes are TRBV4-2 and TRBJ2-1; D ambiguous. The CDR3 runs 16 residues. Germline CDR1 reads LGHNA; CDR2 reads YNFKEQ. V was pared by 3 bases and J by 2 bases, with 14 bases between.

The rearrangement links TRBV2 to TRBJ2-7, with unresolved D. The germline V gene encodes CDR1 SNHLY and CDR2 FYNNEI. This CDR3 contains 15 residues. V shed 5 bases and J shed 5 bases, with 19 bases lying between them. CDR3 loop: CASSTPTDPPNEQYF. Here the CDR3 DNA reads TGTGCCAGCAGTACCCCCACCGATCCCCCTAACGAGCAGTACTTC. Full variable domain (rest looked up from reference TRBV2 and TRBJ2-7): EPEVTQTPSHQVTQMGQEVILRCVPISNHLYFYWYRQILGQKVEFLVSFYNNEISEKSEIFDDQFSVERPDGSNFTLKIRSTKLEDSAMYFCASSTPTDPPNEQYFGPGTRLTVT.

This chain uses TRBV5-4 with TRBJ2-5, with 8 bases identical to TRBD2. Germline lookup yields CDR1 SGHNT and CDR2 YYREEE (reference sequence). The trim removed 1 base at V and 5 bases at J, leaving 10 bases unmatched. The length of the CDR3 is 16 residues. For the CDR3, the DNA is TGTGCCAGCAGCTTGTCCGGGGGGGTAAGGAGGGAGACCCAGTACTTC. This gives the protein CASSLSGGVRRETQYF.

J is TRBJ2-5 and V is TRBV29-1; maybe TRBD2 (7 bases). Germline V CDR1 and CDR2: SQVTM, ANQGSEA. The CDR3 is 15 residues long. V gave up 4 bases and J gave up 5 bases, with 20 bases separating them. The DNA of the CDR3 is TGCAGCGTTGGGAACTTGAGGGGGGGCGGGGAGACCCAGTACTTC. It specifies CSVGNLRGGGETQYF.

The chain links TRBV27 to TRBJ1-2; tentative D call: TRBD1 (6 bases). Germline CDR1 reads MNHEY; CDR2 reads SMNVEV (reference sequence). V gave up 5 bases and J gave up 5 bases, with 9 bases separating them. CDR3 size: 12 residues. The chain's CDR3 is CASSPTGYGYTF. In DNA form, the CDR3 reads TGTGCCAGCAGTCCTACAGGGTATGGCTACACCTTC.

This clone was seen only once. This rearrangement joins TRBV19 to TRBJ1-1; TRBD1 might be the D (5 bases). The germline V gene has CDR1 LNHDA and CDR2 SQIVND (reference sequence). The V and J ends lost 8 bases and 3 bases respectively, with 16 bases between them. CDR3 length: 14 amino acids. DNA of the CDR3: TGTGCCAGTGGGGCCGGAGTTTGGGACACTGAAGCTTTCTTT. Translated, it gives CASGAGVWDTEAFF.

The chain joins TRBV5-8 to TRBJ2-7; possible D gene TRBD1, 5 bases. V lost 4 bases, J lost 3 bases, and 8 bases lay in between. Per germline, CDR1 SGHTS and CDR2 YDEGEE. This CDR3 has 12 residues. In DNA form, the CDR3 reads TGTGCCAGCAGCCCTACAGGCTACGAGCAGTACTTC. Translating it yields CASSPTGYEQYF.

This clone was seen just once. The V call is TRBV28, the J call TRBJ1-1; D is ambiguous. Germline V lookup: CDR1 MDHEN, CDR2 SYDVKM. V shed 7 bases and J shed 1 base, with 13 bases lying between them. The CDR3 extends over 14 amino acids. This chain's CDR3 is CASTLVPWNTEAFF. Written as DNA, the CDR3 is TGTGCCAGCACTCTCGTCCCGTGGAACACTGAAGCTTTCTTT.

This clone is a singleton in its sample. The V call is TRBV27, the J call TRBJ2-7, with 8 bases matching TRBD1. After removal of 6 bases from V and 4 bases from J, the junction contained 8 bases not matched to a gene. The CDR3 consists of 14 residues. CDR1 is MNHEY and CDR2 is SMNVEV in the germline V gene (reference sequence). The CDR3 DNA follows: TGTGCCAGCAGCCCTCCGGACAGGGATTACGAGCAGTACTTC. This encodes CASSPPDRDYEQYF.

The chain is built from TRBV5-1 and TRBJ2-3; a weak D match, TRBD2 (6 bases). Germline CDR1 reads SGHRS; CDR2 reads YFSETQ. Trimming shortened V by 1 base and J by 3 bases, and 9 bases separated the two germline ends. This CDR3 is 14 amino acids long. The CDR3 region has the DNA TGCGCCAGCAGCTTGTTAGGAGGGACAGATACGCAGTATTTT. Protein: CASSLLGGTDTQYF. The variable domain in full, with the rest retrieved from reference TRBV5-1 and TRBJ2-3, is KAGVTQTPRYLIKTRGQQVTLSCSPISGHRSVSWYQQTPGQGLQFLFEYFSETQRNKGNFPGRFSGRQFSNSRSEMNVSTLELGDSALYLCASSLLGGTDTQYFGPGTRLTVL.

This clone is a singleton in its sample. V usage is TRBV29-1 and J usage is TRBJ2-7; possibly TRBD1 for D (6 bases). CDR1 is SQVTM and CDR2 is ANQGSEA in the germline V gene. Deletions cut 6 bases from V and 2 bases from J, with 20 bases between. This CDR3 has 15 amino acids. Here the CDR3 reads CSVRRNRDGAYEQYF. The CDR3, as DNA: TGCAGCGTCCGTAGAAACAGGGATGGGGCCTACGAGCAGTACTTC.

V is TRBV7-8 and J is TRBJ2-5, with 10 bases identical to TRBD2. The J segment lost 1 base and the V segment lost 5 bases, leaving 7 bases of the junction unmatched. CDR1 and CDR2 (germline): SGHVS, FQNEAQ. The CDR3 contains 16 residues. DNA of the CDR3: TGTGCCAGCAGCCGTAGCGGGAGGAACCTCCAAGAGACCCAGTACTTC. Translation: CASSRSGRNLQETQYF.

The chain links TRBV4-1 to TRBJ1-2; no definite D call. The germline gives CDR1 MGHRA, CDR2 YSYEKL. Trimming pared 0 bases from V and 8 bases from J, leaving 10 bases between. The CDR3 has 13 amino acids. CDR3 nucleotide sequence: TGCGCCAGCAGCCAAGATCGAGTTTTAGGCTACACCTTC. Its translation is CASSQDRVLGYTF.

V is TRBV9 and J is TRBJ2-1; a possible D gene is TRBD1 (5 bases). CDR3 length: 14 residues. The V gene's germline CDR1 is SGDLS and CDR2 YYNGEE. The V end was cut by 0 bases, the J end by 6 bases, with 10 bases between. CDR3 sequence reads: CASSVARGTNEQFF. The CDR3 bases are TGTGCCAGCAGCGTAGCAAGGGGCACCAATGAGCAGTTCTTC.

The V call is TRBV5-1, the J call TRBJ2-7; D gene ambiguous. V was trimmed by 7 bases and J by 7 bases, leaving 21 bases between them. In germline, CDR1 is SGHRS, CDR2 YFSETQ. The CDR3 is made up of 14 amino acids. The CDR3 DNA follows: TGCGCCAGCGGGTCAAGAGGTCCGACCGGGGAGCAGTACTTC. It is translated as CASGSRGPTGEQYF.